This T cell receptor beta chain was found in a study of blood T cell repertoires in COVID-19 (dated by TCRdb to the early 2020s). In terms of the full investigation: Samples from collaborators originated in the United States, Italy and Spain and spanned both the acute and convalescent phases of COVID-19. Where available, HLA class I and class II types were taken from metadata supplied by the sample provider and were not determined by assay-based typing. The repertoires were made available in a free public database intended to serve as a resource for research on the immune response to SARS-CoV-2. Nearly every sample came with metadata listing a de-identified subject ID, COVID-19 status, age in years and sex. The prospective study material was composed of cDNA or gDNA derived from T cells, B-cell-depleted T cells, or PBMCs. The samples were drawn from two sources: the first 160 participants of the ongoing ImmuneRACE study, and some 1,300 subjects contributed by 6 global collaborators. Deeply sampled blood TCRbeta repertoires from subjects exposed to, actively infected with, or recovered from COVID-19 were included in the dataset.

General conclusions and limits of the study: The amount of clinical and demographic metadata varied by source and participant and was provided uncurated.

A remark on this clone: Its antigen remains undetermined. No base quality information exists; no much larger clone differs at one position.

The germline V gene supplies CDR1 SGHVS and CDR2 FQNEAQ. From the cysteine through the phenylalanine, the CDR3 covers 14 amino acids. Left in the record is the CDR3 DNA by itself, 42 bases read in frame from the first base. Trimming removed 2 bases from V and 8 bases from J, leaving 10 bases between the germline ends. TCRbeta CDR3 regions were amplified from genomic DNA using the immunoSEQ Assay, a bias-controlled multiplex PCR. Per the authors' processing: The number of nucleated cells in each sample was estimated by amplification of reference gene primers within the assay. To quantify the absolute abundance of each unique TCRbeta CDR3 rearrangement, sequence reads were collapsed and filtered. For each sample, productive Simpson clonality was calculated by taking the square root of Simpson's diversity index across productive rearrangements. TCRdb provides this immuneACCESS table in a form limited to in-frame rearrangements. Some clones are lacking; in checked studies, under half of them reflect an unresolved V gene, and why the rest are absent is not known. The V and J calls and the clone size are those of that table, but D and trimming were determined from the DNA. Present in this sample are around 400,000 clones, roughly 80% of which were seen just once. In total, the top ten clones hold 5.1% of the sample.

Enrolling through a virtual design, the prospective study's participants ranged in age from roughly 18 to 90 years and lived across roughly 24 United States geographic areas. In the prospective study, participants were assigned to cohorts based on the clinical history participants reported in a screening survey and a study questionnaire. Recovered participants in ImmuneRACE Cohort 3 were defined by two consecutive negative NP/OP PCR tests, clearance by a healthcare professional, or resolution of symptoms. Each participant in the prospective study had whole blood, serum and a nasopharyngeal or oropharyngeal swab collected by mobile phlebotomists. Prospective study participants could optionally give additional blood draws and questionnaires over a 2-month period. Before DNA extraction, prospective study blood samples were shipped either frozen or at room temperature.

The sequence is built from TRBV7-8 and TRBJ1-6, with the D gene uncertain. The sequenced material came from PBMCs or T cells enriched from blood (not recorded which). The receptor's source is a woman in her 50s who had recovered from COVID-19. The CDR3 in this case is CASSLIVSDSPLHF. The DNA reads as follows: TGTGCCAGCAGCTTAATCGTCTCAGATTCACCCCTCCACTTT.